Sequencing of this T cell receptor beta chain was carried out in a study of blood T cells in healthy people across ages. Study observations and caveats: Diversity of TCR beta per million T cells declined in a roughly linear way with age. CMV infection status of these donors was not known.

For the second PCR, which ran for 7 to 11 cycles, a sample-barcoded 5' primer and a J-beta primer mix were used. All cDNA molecules were each tagged by a template-switch adaptor with 12 random nucleotides. Each CDR3 protein is one row after TCRdb ran MiXCR on the 5' RACE reads. The table includes hundreds of thousands of distinct CDR3 sequences, 40% to 65% detected once. This clonotype was recorded many times. Its target is unknown. All donors came from Russia, were Caucasian and healthy, and spanned ages roughly 6 to 100. Germline V gene data show CDR1 as SGHTA and CDR2 as FQGNSA. This CDR3 has 14 residues. V lost 1 base and J 6 bases, leaving 12 bases between the germline ends.

Sequenced sample: blood. J is TRBJ1-1 and V is TRBV7-2; no definite D call. This clonotype was sampled from a woman aged 80 or over in good health. The CDR3 here is CASSLVGFGAEAFF. The CDR3 nucleotides read TGTGCCAGCAGCTTAGTAGGGTTTGGGGCTGAAGCTTTCTTT.